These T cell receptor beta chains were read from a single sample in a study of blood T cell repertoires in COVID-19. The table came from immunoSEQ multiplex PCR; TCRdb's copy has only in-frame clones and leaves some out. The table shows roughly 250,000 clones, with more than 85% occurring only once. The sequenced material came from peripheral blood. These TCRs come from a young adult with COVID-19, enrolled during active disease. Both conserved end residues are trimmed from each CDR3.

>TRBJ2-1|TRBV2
ASSLASSSYNEQF
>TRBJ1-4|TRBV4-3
ASSQEGPPLATNEKLF
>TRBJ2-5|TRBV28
ASSLWTGGTSETQY
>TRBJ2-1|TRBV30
AWSHGGPEQF
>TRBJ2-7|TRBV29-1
SVGGQGDYEQY
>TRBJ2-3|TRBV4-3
ASSQYLTSSDTQY
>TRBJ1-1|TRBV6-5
ASSQGNTEAF
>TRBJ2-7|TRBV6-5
ASRGLYEQY
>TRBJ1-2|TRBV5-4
ASSFGDRDYGYT
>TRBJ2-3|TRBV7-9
ASSLGGTTDTQY
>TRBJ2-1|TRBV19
ASSIAPSGSYEQF
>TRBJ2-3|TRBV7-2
ASRPGTSGTDTQY
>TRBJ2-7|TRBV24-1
ASQGGSSYEQY
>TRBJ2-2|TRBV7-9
ASSTPGTGGPAGELF
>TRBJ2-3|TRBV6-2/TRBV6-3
ASSLAYPTDTQY